The 29 T cell receptor beta chains reported below all come from one sample, sequenced in a study of CD8+ T cells in alopecia areata. In a group of 5 or 6 patients, CD4+ cells were sorted into CD25+CD127- cells. cDNA prepared by RNA extraction and subsequent reverse transcription served as the template for sequencing. Sequenced by immunoSEQ multiplex PCR; TCRdb stores in-frame clones only, minus some. The data contain around 35,000 clones, less than 55% of them singletons. Material for sequencing was CD4+ Tregs sorted from blood. The source of these receptors is a human donor with alopecia areata.

This CDR3 is CATSRGVEAQETQYF. In DNA, the CDR3 is TGTGCCACCAGCAGGGGGGTGGAAGCGCAAGAGACCCAGTACTTC. The chain has TRBV15 and TRBJ2-5; D tentatively reads TRBD1 or TRBD2 (5 bases each). Germline V gene lookup returns CDR1 LNHNV and CDR2 YYDKDF (reference sequence). The CDR3 totals 15 residues. V gave up 3 bases and J gave up 2 bases, with 13 bases separating them.

This clone was counted only a few times. The genes are TRBV18 and TRBJ2-7; D assignment may be TRBD1 or TRBD2 (5 bases each). The V end lost 0 bases, the J end lost 5 bases, and 11 bases lay between the germline ends. CDR1 is KGHSH, CDR2 LQKENI, per germline. CDR3 length: 14 residues. The CDR3 DNA reads TGTGCCAGCTCACCACCTGGGACGGCGAACGAGCAGTACTTC. Amino acid sequence: CASSPPGTANEQYF.

This rearrangement joins TRBV2 to TRBJ1-1; 9 bases align to TRBD1. This CDR3 is 13 amino acids long. V lost 6 bases and J lost 11; bases outside the gene matches: 10. In germline, CDR1 is SNHLY, CDR2 FYNNEI. CDR3 region: CASRRGQGQVAFF. DNA for the CDR3: TGTGCCAGCAGGAGGGGACAGGGCCAGGTGGCTTTCTTT.

The chain uses TRBV7-2 and TRBJ2-3; D gene uncertain. V lost 5 bases and J 9 bases, leaving 15 bases between the germline ends. Germline V gene lookup returns CDR1 SGHTA and CDR2 FQGNSA. The CDR3 totals 13 residues. CDR3 nucleotides: TGTGCCAGCAGCCAGACGACCGAACGAACGCAGTATTTT. Protein product: CASSQTTERTQYF.

This chain links TRBV27 with TRBJ2-2; D remains ambiguous. The germline V gene encodes CDR1 MNHEY and CDR2 SMNVEV (reference sequence). The CDR3 is 13 residues long. V was shortened by 1 base and J by 4 bases, with 4 bases between the two germline ends. DNA for the CDR3: TGTGCCAGCAGTTTATTTAGCACCGGGGAGCTGTTTTTT. Protein: CASSLFSTGELFF.

V usage is TRBV5-1 and J usage is TRBJ2-7; 10 nucleotides match TRBD2. Germline trimming cut 2 bases from V and 2 bases from J; bases unmatched to any gene: 4. The CDR3 is 15 residues long. Germline CDR1 is SGHRS and CDR2 is YFSETQ. The CDR3 is CASSFLAGAAYEQYF. CDR3 DNA sequence: TGCGCCAGCAGCTTCCTAGCGGGGGCAGCCTACGAGCAGTACTTC.

The chain is built from TRBV30 and TRBJ2-7; a possible D gene is TRBD2 (5 bases). The germline V and J ends were trimmed by 2 bases and 0 bases, with 8 bases remaining between them. The CDR3 totals 13 residues. The germline V gene has CDR1 GTSNPN and CDR2 SVGIG (reference sequence). CDR3 region: CAWSRGFSYEQYF. The CDR3 DNA sequence: TGTGCCTGGAGTCGGGGTTTCTCCTACGAGCAGTACTTC. Full variable domain (remainder filled in from reference TRBV30 and TRBJ2-7): SQTIHQWPATLVQPVGSPLSLECTVEGTSNPNLYWYRQAAGRGLQLLFYSVGIGQISSEVPQNLSASRPQDRQFILSSKKLLLSDSGFYLCAWSRGFSYEQYFGPGTRLTVT.

The genes are TRBV18 and TRBJ2-7; 12 nucleotides align to TRBD2. There are 16 residues in the CDR3. Per the germline V gene, CDR1 is KGHSH and CDR2 is LQKENI. The V gene end was trimmed by 0 bases and the J gene end by 4 bases; junction bases not matched to a gene: 4. In DNA, the CDR3 is TGTGCCAGCTCACCACCGACTAGCGGGAGAGGGTACGAGCAGTACTTC. Protein product: CASSPPTSGRGYEQYF.

This chain connects TRBV7-9 to TRBJ2-5; D call uncertain. CDR3 length: 12 amino acids. Trimming removed 5 bases from V and 5 bases from J, with 9 bases in between. CDR1 SEHNR and CDR2 FQNEAQ come from the germline V gene (reference sequence). In DNA form, the CDR3 reads TGTGCCAGCAGCGGCCGGCTTGAGACCCAGTACTTC. Protein product: CASSGRLETQYF.

This clone appeared a few times. CDR3 amino acids: CASSLGAGPGYSTDTQYF. The CDR3 coding sequence is TGCGCCAGCAGCTTGGGCGCGGGACCGGGATATAGCACAGATACGCAGTATTTT. The J gene is TRBJ2-3, the V gene TRBV5-1; a possible D gene is TRBD2 (6 bases). Germline V CDR1 and CDR2: SGHRS, YFSETQ. Trimming cost V 0 bases and J 0 bases, with 17 bases left between them. The CDR3 covers 18 residues.

The J gene is TRBJ2-6, the V gene TRBV27; D gene ambiguous. Deletions cut 6 bases from V and 0 bases from J, with 9 bases between. CDR1 is MNHEY and CDR2 is SMNVEV in the germline V gene (reference sequence). CDR3 length: 15 residues. The CDR3 DNA is TGTGCCAGCAGCGAGACGAGCTCTGGGGCCAACGTCCTGACTTTC. Protein product: CASSETSSGANVLTF.

This clone has only one observation. The junction differs from germline at one of its ends, possibly a read error. The gene calls are TRBV7-7 and TRBJ2-5, with TRBD1 matching 7 bases. Germline V gene lookup returns CDR1 SSHAT and CDR2 FNYEAQ (reference sequence). This CDR3 is 14 amino acids long. CDR3 nucleotide sequence: TGTGCTAGCAGCCCGACAGGGATGGCGGAGACCCAGTACTTC. Protein sequence: CASSPTGMAETQYF. The full variable domain, completed using reference TRBV7-7 and TRBJ2-5, is GAGVSQSPRYKVTKRGQDVTLRCDPISSHATLYWYQQALGQGPEFLTYFNYEAQPDKSGLPSDRFSAERPEGSISTLTIQRTEQRDSAMYRCASSPTGMAETQYFGPGTRLLVL.

A remark on this clone: One end of the junction is discordant with germline, which a read error may explain. The chain carries TRBV7-2 and TRBJ2-1; 11 bases agree with TRBD2. CDR1 is SGHTA and CDR2 is FQGNSA in the germline V gene. This CDR3 is built from 17 residues. The CDR3 DNA sequence: TGTGCCAGCAGTTTAGTTCGGACTAGCGGGTCCTACAATGAGCAGTTCTTC. It yields the protein CASSLVRTSGSYNEQFF.

V usage is TRBV27 and J usage is TRBJ1-2, with no clear D. The V gene lost 3 bases and the J gene lost 5 bases, with 25 bases spanning the gap. Per germline, CDR1 MNHEY and CDR2 SMNVEV (reference sequence). The CDR3 length is 18 residues. CDR3 residues: CASSFLGTLSKAVYGYTF. The CDR3 DNA reads TGTGCCAGCAGTTTTCTCGGTACCCTCTCCAAGGCTGTTTATGGCTACACCTTC.

This rearrangement joins TRBV9 to TRBJ2-3; tentative D call: TRBD2 (6 bases). This CDR3 has 16 residues. Trimming left V 0 bases short and J 2 bases short, with 13 bases between. From germline, CDR1 is SGDLS and CDR2 YYNGEE. CDR3 nucleotides: TGTGCCAGCAGCGTAGACCTGGCGGGGTTCACAGATACGCAGTATTTT. It encodes CASSVDLAGFTDTQYF. Variable domain in full (rest from reference TRBV9 and TRBJ2-3): DSGVTQTPKHLITATGQRVTLRCSPRSGDLSVYWYQQSLDQGLQFLIQYYNGEERAKGNILERFSAQQFPDLHSELNLSSLELGDSALYFCASSVDLAGFTDTQYFGPGTRLTVL.

The V and J genes are TRBV7-2 and TRBJ2-7; no clear D. Trimming removed 4 bases at V and 4 bases at J, with 8 bases between. Germline V gene data show CDR1 as SGHTA and CDR2 as FQGNSA. The CDR3 totals 12 residues. The CDR3 region has the DNA TGTGCCAGCAGCTCCGCCTGGTACGAGCAGTACTTC. Its protein product is CASSSAWYEQYF.

In this sample, this clone turned up a few times. The rearrangement links TRBV7-2 to TRBJ1-1, with D maybe TRBD1 (6 bases). V was pared by 7 bases and J by 4 bases, with 10 bases between. Germline V lookup: CDR1 SGHTA, CDR2 FQGNSA. The CDR3 covers 12 residues. CDR3 DNA: TGTGCCAGCAACCAGGGGTTCACTGAAGCTTTCTTT. Translating gives CASNQGFTEAFF.

To note about this clone: The DNA is omitted, as the CDR3 cannot be located on it reliably, and the CDR3 follows TCRdb's listing. The V gene is TRBV4-1, the J gene TRBJ2-3; TRBD1 is the table's D call and was not checked against the DNA. Per germline, CDR1 MGHRA and CDR2 YSYEKL. The CDR3 numbers 18 amino acids, ends counted. CDR3 sequence: CASSQEHQGLHLRDTQYF.

The genes are TRBV27 and TRBJ2-5; D gene unclear. There are 16 residues in the CDR3. Deletions cut 0 bases from V and 7 bases from J, with 18 bases between. Germline V gives CDR1 MNHEY, CDR2 SMNVEV (reference sequence). CDR3 in amino acids: CASSLSHSPRMGTQYF. The CDR3 coding sequence is TGTGCCAGCAGTTTATCCCACTCGCCGCGCATGGGGACCCAGTACTTC.

This rearrangement joins TRBV6-4 to TRBJ2-1, with 11 bases fitting TRBD2. The CDR3 has 16 residues. CDR1 MRHNA and CDR2 SNTAGT come from the germline V gene. J was trimmed by 4 bases and V by 8 bases; bases with no gene match: 10. This CDR3 reads CASSRLAGTVYNEQFF. The DNA for the CDR3 is TGTGCCAGCTCCCGACTAGCGGGGACCGTTTACAATGAGCAGTTCTTC.

For this clone: This specimen includes other DNA sequences encoding the same CDR3. The chain is built from TRBV4-1 and TRBJ1-1; D is ambiguous. Trimming stripped 1 base from V and 6 bases from J, with 21 bases between. Germline lookup yields CDR1 MGHRA and CDR2 YSYEKL. The CDR3 covers 17 residues. CDR3 region: CASSQAGGRVLGAEAFF. The CDR3 DNA reads TGCGCCAGCAGCCAAGCAGGAGGGAGGGTTCTCGGCGCTGAAGCTTTCTTT.

This chain links TRBV2 with TRBJ2-7, with D tentatively TRBD1 or TRBD2 (5 bases each). Germline CDR1 is SNHLY and CDR2 is FYNNEI. Trimming removed 0 bases from V and 2 bases from J, with 17 bases in between. CDR3 size: 17 residues. The CDR3 is CASSEALTRDLPYEQYF. The CDR3 coding sequence is TGTGCCAGCAGTGAAGCGCTAACCAGGGACCTTCCCTACGAGCAGTACTTC.

The rearrangement joins TRBV7-2 to TRBJ2-7, with D perhaps assigned TRBD1 or TRBD2 (5 bases each). Trimming took 6 bases from V and 4 from J, leaving 16 bases between them. CDR3 size: 14 residues. In germline, CDR1 is SGHTA, CDR2 FQGNSA. The CDR3 nucleotides are TGTGCCAGCAGGTCCGGGACCCTTGGATACGAGCAGTACTTC. It encodes CASRSGTLGYEQYF.

This chain links TRBV29-1 with TRBJ1-2, with unresolved D. This CDR3 contains 12 residues. Germline loops: CDR1 SQVTM, CDR2 ANQGSEA. Trimming took 6 bases from V and 4 from J, leaving 12 bases between them. This chain's CDR3 is CSVVLLFYGYTF. The CDR3 DNA follows: TGCAGCGTGGTTCTGCTATTCTATGGCTACACCTTC.

This clone was picked up a small number of times. The V gene is TRBV29-1, the J gene TRBJ2-7, with unresolved D. Germline V gene lookup returns CDR1 SQVTM and CDR2 ANQGSEA. The CDR3 sequence is 15 residues long. V lost 3 bases and J 0 bases, leaving 15 bases between the germline ends. The CDR3 reads CSVDGVGRSSYEQYF. The CDR3 region has the DNA TGCAGCGTTGATGGTGTGGGCAGGAGCTCCTACGAGCAGTACTTC.

This chain links TRBV6-5 with TRBJ2-7, with TRBD1 matching 7 bases. The CDR3 runs to 14 residues. The junction had 7 bases not matched to a gene; V was cut back by 6 bases and J by 2 bases. Germline assignment: CDR1 MNHEY and CDR2 SVGAGI. The CDR3 nucleotides are TGTGCCAGCAGCGACAGGGATAAACCCTACGAGCAGTACTTC. Its translation: CASSDRDKPYEQYF.

The chain has TRBV14 and TRBJ1-4; D perhaps matches TRBD1 (5 bases). The CDR3 loop spans 15 amino acids. Germline V gives CDR1 SGHDN, CDR2 FVKESK. V lost 0 bases and J 8 bases, leaving 13 bases between the germline ends. The CDR3 protein is CASSQDARDREKLFF. The CDR3 region has the DNA TGTGCCAGCAGCCAAGATGCGAGGGACCGAGAAAAACTGTTTTTT.

This sequence joins TRBV4-2 and TRBJ2-2, with D uncertain. Germline V gene sequence: CDR1 LGHNA, CDR2 YNFKEQ. This CDR3 comprises 15 residues. Trimming left V 1 base short and J 0 bases short, with 6 bases between. The CDR3 DNA reads as TGTGCCAGCAGCCAAGGCAGGACGAACACCGGGGAGCTGTTTTTT. This encodes CASSQGRTNTGELFF.

The chain uses TRBV19 and TRBJ2-6, with D uncertain. V shed 5 bases and J shed 0 bases, with 14 bases lying between them. CDR3 length: 17 residues. In germline, CDR1 is LNHDA, CDR2 SQIVND (reference sequence). The CDR3, as DNA: TGTGCCAGTAGTTCGGGCGGAACTGTCTCTGGGGCCAACGTCCTGACTTTC. Amino acid sequence: CASSSGGTVSGANVLTF.